This entry concerns a single T cell receptor beta chain. Its antigen is still unknown. CD4+ cells yielded CD45RA+ naive and CD45RA-negative memory subsets. This specimen comes from a study of shared clonotypes between healthy human individuals. Overall study findings and caveats: Clonotype sharing across donors was expected to vary with sequencing depth. Lower generation probabilities were found for non-shared clonotypes than for those shared by all four donors.

Genomic DNA (from each subset) was split evenly across several immunoSEQ plates. The data were produced by immunoSEQ multiplex PCR, yet TCRdb's version contains in-frame clones alone and is incomplete. The repertoire has more than 2 million clones, 90% to 95% of them found once; the top ten carry 0.1% to 0.15%. Looked up from germline, CDR1 is SGHDT and CDR2 is YYEEEE. This CDR3 spans 16 amino acids. With V trimmed by 4 bases and J by 4 bases, 8 bases remained unmatched. This TCR came from a man aged 18 to 30 in good health. The sample taken for sequencing was naive CD4+ T cells sorted from blood. Indicated subset: CD45RA+ positively selected. J is TRBJ2-7 and V is TRBV5-6, with 13 nucleotides matching TRBD2. CDR3 sequence reads: CASSLRTSGRKYEQYF. The CDR3 DNA reads TGTGCCAGCAGCCTTAGGACTAGCGGGAGAAAGTACGAGCAGTACTTC.